A single sample is the source of the 32 T cell receptor beta chains below, sequenced in a study of T cell responses to AZD1222 COVID-19 vaccine. Method: immunoSEQ multiplex PCR; TCRdb's copy keeps in-frame clones and lacks some. Altogether fewer than 85,000 clones are present, about 90% being singletons, with the ten largest covering approximately 6.5%. Material: peripheral blood, obtained on day 0 of MenACWY control vaccination. The origin of the receptors is an adult in good health.

The chain uses TRBV6-6 and TRBJ1-2; weak D call: TRBD1 (6 bases). Trimming pared 0 bases from V and 4 bases from J, leaving 15 bases between. The CDR3 has 16 amino acids. Germline assignment: CDR1 MNHNY and CDR2 SVGAGI (reference sequence). In DNA form, the CDR3 reads TGTGCCAGCAGTTACTCGAAAGAGGGGGGCGGCTATGGCTACACCTTC. Residues: CASSYSKEGGGYGYTF.

This chain uses TRBV10-3 with TRBJ1-5; weak D call: TRBD1 (5 bases). V lost 10 bases, J lost 0 bases, and 10 bases lay in between. Germline loops: CDR1 ENHRY, CDR2 SYGVKD. The CDR3 spans 13 residues. The CDR3 region is CATTGDSNQPQHF. The CDR3 DNA is TGTGCCACCACGGGGGATAGCAATCAGCCCCAGCATTTT.

The CDR3 loop reads CASSAGDTEAFF. For the CDR3, the DNA is TGCGCCAGCAGCGCAGGGGACACTGAAGCTTTCTTT. V usage is TRBV10-1 and J usage is TRBJ1-1; tentative D call: TRBD1 (6 bases). V was shortened by 6 bases and J by 3 bases, with 8 bases between the two germline ends. CDR1 WNHNN and CDR2 SYGVQD come from the germline V gene (reference sequence). CDR3 length: 12 amino acids.

The CDR3 sequence: CASSPREGLSLYEQYF. The CDR3 region has the DNA TGTGCCAGCTCACCAAGGGAGGGTCTATCCCTCTACGAGCAGTACTTC. The chain employs TRBV18 and TRBJ2-7, with 7 nucleotides matching TRBD2. This CDR3 has 16 residues. Germline CDR1 KGHSH, CDR2 LQKENI. V was pared by 2 bases and J by 3 bases, with 10 bases of the junction left unmatched.

The genes are TRBV7-2 and TRBJ1-4; 12 bases fit TRBD1. Trimming cost V 5 bases and J 8 bases; bases outside gene matches: 6. Germline V gene lookup returns CDR1 SGHTA and CDR2 FQGNSA. The CDR3 has 15 residues. The CDR3 bases are TGTGCCAGCAGCGGCCTCGGGACAGGGGGCGAAAAACTGTTTTTT. Its protein product is CASSGLGTGGEKLFF.

A note on this clone: Mismatch with germline at one junction end may stem from a read error. V usage is TRBV5-1 and J usage is TRBJ2-4, with 8 bases that match TRBD2. The CDR3 runs 16 residues. CDR1 and CDR2 from the germline V gene are SGHRS and YFSETQ. The CDR3 sequence: CASSSLAGGLQNTQYF. In DNA form, the CDR3 reads TGCGCCAGCAGCTCCCTCGCGGGGGGCCTCCAGAACACTCAGTACTTC.

V and J are TRBV7-9 and TRBJ1-2; D unresolved. Germline assignment: CDR1 SEHNR and CDR2 FQNEAQ (reference sequence). Deletions cut 4 bases from V and 5 bases from J, with 20 bases between. The CDR3 is 16 amino acids. The CDR3 DNA reads as TGTGCCAGCAGCTCCAACTCGTGGCCCGAGGGTTATGGCTACACCTTC. Translating gives CASSSNSWPEGYGYTF.

The chain combines TRBV19 with TRBJ1-5, with 7 bases lining up with TRBD1. Germline V lookup: CDR1 LNHDA, CDR2 SQIVND (reference sequence). The CDR3 length is 15 residues. Unmatched junction bases numbered 8, after V lost 7 bases and J lost 2 bases. The CDR3 loop is CASTWTGVGNQPQHF. The CDR3 nucleotides are TGTGCCAGTACTTGGACAGGTGTGGGCAATCAGCCCCAGCATTTT.

This clone was found once. The CDR3 is CASSLVLAGEAFF. In DNA form, the CDR3 reads TGTGCCAGCAGCTTAGTATTAGCGGGTGAAGCTTTCTTT. The gene calls are TRBV11-2 and TRBJ1-1; D is uncertain. V gave up 1 base and J gave up 7 bases, with 10 bases separating them. Per the germline V gene, CDR1 is SGHAT and CDR2 is FQNNGV. The CDR3 runs 13 residues.

The CDR3 is CASTPGQGRYGYTF. The CDR3 DNA is TGTGCCAGTACTCCGGGACAGGGCAGATATGGCTACACCTTC. This chain uses TRBV19 with TRBJ1-2, with 9 bases aligning to TRBD1. Germline values: CDR1 LNHDA, CDR2 SQIVND (reference sequence). The J segment lost 5 bases and the V segment lost 7 bases, leaving 8 bases of the junction unmatched. This CDR3 spans 14 amino acids.

This clone was counted once. This sequence joins TRBV7-8 and TRBJ2-7; 11 nucleotides line up with TRBD2. Germline loops: CDR1 SGHVS, CDR2 FQNEAQ. J lost 5 bases, V lost 1 base, and 4 bases had no gene match. This CDR3 is 15 amino acids long. This CDR3 reads CASSLVAGGPHEQYF. DNA for the CDR3: TGTGCCAGCAGCTTAGTAGCGGGAGGGCCCCACGAGCAGTACTTC.

This sequence joins TRBV5-5 and TRBJ1-3; weak D call: TRBD1 (6 bases). Trimming took 0 bases from V and 2 from J, leaving 9 bases between them. The CDR3 length is 15 residues. Germline CDR1 reads SGHKS; CDR2 reads YYEKEE (reference sequence). The CDR3 coding sequence is TGTGCCAGCAGCTTGGGACAGGTCGCTGGAAACACCATATATTTT. This gives the protein CASSLGQVAGNTIYF.

The chain carries TRBV7-2 and TRBJ1-5; TRBD1 agrees at 7 bases. Per the germline V gene, CDR1 is SGHTA and CDR2 is FQGNSA. The CDR3 sequence is 14 residues long. V was pared by 6 bases and J by 6 bases, with 8 bases of the junction left unmatched. DNA for the CDR3: TGTGCCAGCAGTTTCGACAGGGACACTCAGCCCCAGCATTTT. Translating it yields CASSFDRDTQPQHF.

J is TRBJ2-4 and V is TRBV6-1, with TRBD1 matching 7 bases. Germline-derived CDR1 and CDR2 are MNHNS and SASEGT. The CDR3 sequence is 16 residues long. V shed 3 bases and J 0 bases; nucleotides not matched to a gene: 5. CDR3 amino acids: CASSETGYGAKNIQYF. The CDR3 nucleotides read TGTGCCAGCAGTGAGACAGGGTACGGAGCCAAAAACATTCAGTACTTC.

The rearrangement joins TRBV11-3 to TRBJ2-7, with a tentative D call TRBD1 (5 bases). The V gene's germline CDR1 is SGHNT and CDR2 YENEEA. CDR3 length: 14 residues. The V and J ends lost 6 bases and 0 bases respectively, with 12 bases between them. The CDR3: CASSRDSYSYEQYF. The DNA for the CDR3 is TGTGCCAGCAGTCGCGACAGTTACTCCTACGAGCAGTACTTC.

CDR3 region: CARTGGGLVVDPQYF. CDR3 in DNA: TGTGCCCGAACCGGGGGGGGGCTAGTTGTCGATCCGCAGTATTTT. J is TRBJ2-3 and V is TRBV2; the match to TRBD2 covers 8 bases. The germline V gene has CDR1 SNHLY and CDR2 FYNNEI. The CDR3 runs to 15 residues. Germline trimming cut 11 bases from V and 10 bases from J; bases unmatched to any gene: 20.

This clone turned up a few times. J is TRBJ1-1 and V is TRBV11-2; no definite D call. Trimming took 1 base from V and 7 from J, leaving 10 bases between them. CDR3 length equals 13 residues. CDR1 and CDR2 from the germline V gene are SGHAT and FQNNGV. In DNA form, the CDR3 reads TGTGCCAGCAGCTTAGGCAGAAAGAATGAAGCTTTCTTT. Protein sequence: CASSLGRKNEAFF.

This clone was seen a single time. V gene TRBV4-3 combines with J gene TRBJ2-7; 7 bases match TRBD1. With 3 bases clipped from V and 0 bases from J, the junction kept 5 bases outside the gene matches. Germline values: CDR1 LGHNA, CDR2 YSLEER. There are 15 residues in the CDR3. This chain's CDR3 is CASSHRQGFSYEQYF. In DNA, the CDR3 is TGCGCCAGCAGCCACCGACAGGGTTTCTCCTACGAGCAGTACTTC.

The gene calls are TRBV2 and TRBJ1-5; TRBD1 matches at 10 bases. J lost 2 bases, V lost 3 bases, and 10 bases had no gene match. The CDR3 runs 18 residues. Germline V lookup: CDR1 SNHLY, CDR2 FYNNEI. The CDR3 sequence is CASSDAKFGQGGNQPQHF. The CDR3 region has the DNA TGTGCCAGCAGTGATGCGAAATTCGGACAGGGGGGCAATCAGCCCCAGCATTTT.

The chain joins TRBV11-2 to TRBJ1-2; D call uncertain. This CDR3 spans 12 amino acids. Germline CDR1 is SGHAT and CDR2 is FQNNGV. The V gene lost 5 bases and the J gene lost 4 bases, with 8 bases spanning the gap. DNA of the CDR3: TGTGCCAGCAGCGGAGGGATCTATGGCTACACCTTC. This codes for CASSGGIYGYTF.

This chain connects TRBV7-9 to TRBJ2-2; a possible D gene is TRBD1 (5 bases). V dropped 5 bases and J dropped 7 bases, with 20 bases sitting between them. The CDR3 is made up of 16 amino acids. Germline CDR1 reads SEHNR; CDR2 reads FQNEAQ (reference sequence). CDR3 residues: CASSPYSPGRHGELFF. In DNA, the CDR3 is TGTGCCAGCAGCCCTTATTCCCCAGGGCGCCACGGGGAGCTGTTTTTT.

V gene TRBV6-5 combines with J gene TRBJ2-1; 9 bases line up with TRBD2. CDR3 length equals 15 residues. Trimming at V came to 6 bases and at J to 8 bases, leaving 11 bases not matched to a gene. Germline assignment: CDR1 MNHEY and CDR2 SVGAGI. For the CDR3, the DNA is TGTGCCAGCAGGAATACTGGGACTAGCCCCGATGAGCAGTTCTTC. This encodes CASRNTGTSPDEQFF.

V is TRBV19 and J is TRBJ2-1; 12 bases match TRBD1. V shed 0 bases, J shed 8 bases, and the junction held 5 bases outside the gene matches. This CDR3 comprises 16 residues. Germline loops: CDR1 LNHDA, CDR2 SQIVND (reference sequence). This CDR3 reads CASSIDLGQGADEQFF. The CDR3 DNA reads as TGTGCCAGTAGTATAGATTTGGGACAGGGGGCAGATGAGCAGTTCTTC. Full variable domain (rest looked up from reference TRBV19 and TRBJ2-1): DGGITQSPKYLFRKEGQNVTLSCEQNLNHDAMYWYRQDPGQGLRLIYYSQIVNDFQKGDIAEGYSVSREKKESFPLTVTSAQKNPTAFYLCASSIDLGQGADEQFFGPGTRLTVL.

The chain is built from TRBV6-4 and TRBJ1-1; D is unclear. CDR1 and CDR2 from the germline V gene are MRHNA and SNTAGT. The CDR3 is made up of 11 amino acids. The V end was cut by 7 bases, the J end by 6 bases, with 9 bases between. CDR3 sequence reads: CASTLQAEAFF. The CDR3 DNA follows: TGTGCCAGCACATTACAAGCTGAAGCTTTCTTT.

V usage is TRBV18 and J usage is TRBJ2-5; a possible D gene is TRBD1 (5 bases). The germline V and J ends were trimmed by 4 bases and 0 bases, with 12 bases remaining between them. The CDR3 loop spans 15 amino acids. The germline V gene encodes CDR1 KGHSH and CDR2 LQKENI. The CDR3 DNA sequence: TGTGCCAGCTCACAAGATGGACACGACCAAGAGACCCAGTACTTC. It translates to CASSQDGHDQETQYF.

The chain combines TRBV20-1 with TRBJ2-2; 10 nucleotides agree with TRBD2. CDR3 length equals 19 residues. Germline-derived CDR1 and CDR2 are DFQATT and SNEGSKA (reference sequence). After removal of 3 bases from V and 1 base from J, the junction contained 14 bases not matched to a gene. CDR3 in DNA: TGCAGTGCTAGTGTTATCTTGGCTAGCGGGGGACGGAACACCGGGGAGCTGTTTTTT. This gives the protein CSASVILASGGRNTGELFF.

This sequence joins TRBV6-2 or TRBV6-3 and TRBJ2-7; D gene ambiguous. From germline, CDR1 is MNHEY and CDR2 SVGEGT. The V end lost 4 bases, the J end lost 6 bases, and 19 bases lay between the germline ends. The CDR3 covers 15 residues. The CDR3 reads CASSFETFMGGEQYF. Here the CDR3 DNA reads TGTGCCAGCAGTTTTGAGACCTTTATGGGCGGCGAGCAGTACTTC.

This chain uses TRBV6-5 with TRBJ2-7; D might be TRBD1 or TRBD2, each matching 5 bases. Deletions cut 0 bases from V and 2 bases from J, with 11 bases between. From germline, CDR1 is MNHEY and CDR2 SVGAGI. The CDR3 covers 15 residues. CDR3 coding DNA: TGTGCCAGCAGTTACTCGAGGGACCCGACCTACGAGCAGTACTTC. This sequence encodes CASSYSRDPTYEQYF.

This chain uses TRBV7-2 with TRBJ1-6, with D perhaps matching TRBD1 (5 bases). The CDR3 has 16 amino acids. The germline V and J ends were trimmed by 1 base and 4 bases, with 11 bases remaining between them. Germline CDR1 and CDR2: SGHTA and FQGNSA. In DNA form, the CDR3 reads TGTGCCAGCAGCTTAGGGGGGGTCGGGTATAATTCACCCCTCCACTTT. Translating gives CASSLGGVGYNSPLHF. Combining the CDR3 with reference TRBV7-2 and TRBJ1-6 gives the whole variable domain GAGVSQSPSNKVTEKGKDVELRCDPISGHTALYWYRQSLGQGLEFLIYFQGNSAPDKSGLPSDRFSAERTGGSVSTLTIQRTQQEDSAVYLCASSLGGVGYNSPLHFGNGTRLTVT.

The chain couples TRBV20-1 to TRBJ2-7; D ambiguous. Trimming took off 3 bases at V and 6 bases at J, with 18 bases between the two ends. CDR1 and CDR2 (germline): DFQATT, SNEGSKA (reference sequence). This CDR3 contains 14 residues. CDR3 coding DNA: TGCAGTGCTAGTCGTCTCCCGACCGACGGCGAGCAGTACTTC. It encodes CSASRLPTDGEQYF.

The V call is TRBV27, the J call TRBJ2-1; 9 positions match TRBD1. V was pared by 3 bases and J by 3 bases, with 3 bases of the junction left unmatched. There are 15 residues in the CDR3. The germline CDR1 and CDR2 sequences are MNHEY and SMNVEV (reference sequence). The CDR3 DNA reads TGTGCCAGCAGTTTCCGGGACAGGGTCTACAATGAGCAGTTCTTC. As protein: CASSFRDRVYNEQFF.

The table lists this clone with many counts. The V gene is TRBV5-4, the J gene TRBJ2-3; 9 bases align to TRBD2. Germline values: CDR1 SGHNT, CDR2 YYREEE (reference sequence). Germline trimming cut 0 bases from V and 10 bases from J; bases unmatched to any gene: 15. The CDR3 spans 17 residues. The CDR3 region has the DNA TGTGCCAGCAGCTTGGCCGTTTTAGCGGGAGAGATCTCGGCGCAGTATTTT. This gives the protein CASSLAVLAGEISAQYF.